Below are 4 T cell receptor beta chains sequenced from a single sample in a study of T cell clonality in common variable immunodeficiency. Study-level results: Reportedly, TCR beta sequences from common variable immunodeficiency showed fewer deletions and N-nucleotide insertions.

No antigens are known for them. Using immunoSEQ multiplex PCR, the repertoire was profiled, and TCRdb retains in-frame clones only, with some absent. Sampling found some 26,000 clones, none seen once. Material: peripheral blood mononuclear cells. Source of these receptors: a human donor with common variable immunodeficiency.

Concerning this clone: The read comes to an end 3 residues before the CDR3 does, leaving the germline J gene to fill in the end. V usage is TRBV7-8 and J usage is TRBJ2-7; TRBD1 agrees at 9 bases. After removal of 4 bases from V and 1 base from J, the junction contained 5 bases not matched to a gene. The germline V gene has CDR1 SGHVS and CDR2 FQNEAQ. CDR3 length: 15 residues. The sequenced CDR3 bases are TGTGCCAGCAGCTCGACGGACAGGGGATCCTACGAG. Translation: CASSSTDRGSYE. The entire CDR3 protein reads CASSSTDRGSYEQYF.

This clone was recorded a few times. Coverage ceases 3 residues before the CDR3 finishes, and the germline J gene fills in the end. The chain is built from TRBV20-1 and TRBJ1-1, with D perhaps TRBD1 (6 bases). Trimming stripped 1 base from V and 1 base from J, with 16 bases between. From germline, CDR1 is DFQATT and CDR2 SNEGSKA (reference sequence). The CDR3 runs to 16 residues. The CDR3: CSARVINRDWNTEAFF. The covered CDR3 bases are TGCAGTGCTAGAGTAATCAACAGGGATTGGAACACTGAA.

This clone was counted only a few times. The read is 3 residues too short to cover the CDR3 end, so that end is filled in from the germline J gene. V usage is TRBV13 and J usage is TRBJ2-1, with D possibly matching TRBD2 (7 bases). CDR1 PRHDT and CDR2 FYEKMQ come from the germline V gene (reference sequence). The CDR3 is 15 amino acids. Trimming cost V 6 bases and J 3 bases, with 15 bases left between them. CDR3 DNA (partial): TGTGCCAGCAGATGGGGGCTAGCGGACTACAATGAG. As protein: CASRWGLADYNE. The entire CDR3 is CASRWGLADYNEQFF.

This clone was counted a few times. The read gets to within 3 residues of the CDR3 end, and the germline J gene fills in the rest. The chain uses TRBV6-1 and TRBJ2-7; 7 nucleotides align to TRBD1. V lost 4 bases and J lost 1; bases outside the gene matches: 4. Per the germline V gene, CDR1 is MNHNS and CDR2 is SASEGT. The CDR3 has 14 residues. Partial CDR3 DNA: TGTGCCAGCAGTGGATCGGGACAGTCCTACGAG. It codes for CASSGSGQSYE. In full, the CDR3 is CASSGSGQSYEQYF.